The 22 T cell receptor beta chains reported below all come from one sample, sequenced in a study of cytotoxic CD8 clonotypes in ibrutinib-treated CLL. Data came from immunoSEQ multiplex PCR; TCRdb stores just in-frame clones and leaves some out. Seen here are about 130,000 clones, around 80% observed once, and the top ten hold around 13%. The specimen was PBMCs, collected after 12 months of ibrutinib treatment. Receptor source: a human donor with chronic lymphocytic leukemia.

This chain connects TRBV4-3 to TRBJ2-1; tentative D call: TRBD2 (6 bases). The CDR3 sequence is 16 residues long. Per the germline V gene, CDR1 is LGHNA and CDR2 is YSLEER. The germline V and J ends were trimmed by 2 bases and 5 bases, with 16 bases remaining between them. The CDR3 nucleotides read TGCGCCAGCAGCCAAACGGGGACTCCCCGAGACAATGAGCAGTTCTTC. Amino acids: CASSQTGTPRDNEQFF.

Comment on this clone: Within the sample, other DNA sequences also encode this same CDR3. The V gene is TRBV6-5, the J gene TRBJ1-1, with unresolved D. The CDR3 is 14 residues long. Looked up from germline, CDR1 is MNHEY and CDR2 is SVGAGI. Trimming cost V 0 bases and J 2 bases, with 7 bases left between them. The CDR3 sequence is CASSYSPRNTEAFF. The CDR3 coding sequence is TGTGCCAGCAGTTACTCCCCGAGAAACACTGAAGCTTTCTTT.

This chain uses TRBV20-1 with TRBJ1-5; D is ambiguous. With 0 bases removed from V and 6 bases from J, the gap between germline ends came to 3 bases. The germline CDR1 and CDR2 sequences are DFQATT and SNEGSKA (reference sequence). This CDR3 is built from 11 residues. Here the CDR3 reads CSAREGQPQHF. The DNA for the CDR3 is TGCAGTGCTAGAGAGGGTCAGCCCCAGCATTTT.

The chain carries TRBV5-6 and TRBJ2-4; D not resolved. The CDR3 spans 16 residues. V dropped 2 bases and J dropped 0 bases, with 12 bases sitting between them. Germline V lookup: CDR1 SGHDT, CDR2 YYEEEE. The CDR3 DNA follows: TGTGCCAGCAGCTTTAGCACTTACCTAGCCAAAAACATTCAGTACTTC. Amino acid sequence: CASSFSTYLAKNIQYF.

The chain has TRBV4-3 and TRBJ2-2; D call uncertain. Germline V gene sequence: CDR1 LGHNA, CDR2 YSLEER. This CDR3 comprises 13 residues. V gave up 1 base and J gave up 6 bases, with 6 bases separating them. CDR3 coding DNA: TGCGCCAGCAGCCAAGGTCGCGCCGGGGAGCTGTTTTTT. This sequence encodes CASSQGRAGELFF.

The chain links TRBV7-9 to TRBJ1-4; D call uncertain. CDR1 and CDR2 (germline): SEHNR, FQNEAQ (reference sequence). The CDR3 sequence is 15 residues long. V lost 2 bases to trimming and J lost 2 bases, with 9 bases between them. The CDR3 DNA reads TGTGCCAGCAGCTTAAAAGGGCCCACTAATGAAAAACTGTTTTTT. Its protein is CASSLKGPTNEKLFF. The entire variable domain, with the rest obtained from reference TRBV7-9 and TRBJ1-4, is as follows: DTGVSQNPRHKITKRGQNVTFRCDPISEHNRLYWYRQTLGQGPEFLTYFQNEAQLEKSRLLSDRFSAERPKGSFSTLEIQRTEQGDSAMYLCASSLKGPTNEKLFFGSGTQLSVL.

The rearrangement uses TRBV5-1 and TRBJ2-1; D not resolved. The germline V gene has CDR1 SGHRS and CDR2 YFSETQ. The CDR3 length is 14 residues. The V end was cut by 0 bases, the J end by 5 bases, with 9 bases between. The CDR3 DNA reads as TGCGCCAGCAGCTTGGCCGTGCAGAACAATGAGCAGTTCTTC. Encoded protein: CASSLAVQNNEQFF.

The rearrangement links TRBV6-1 to TRBJ1-5, with TRBD1 as a possible D gene (5 bases). Germline V gene data show CDR1 as MNHNS and CDR2 as SASEGT. Trimming left V 11 bases short and J 5 bases short, with 16 bases between. The CDR3 totals 13 residues. CDR3: CAHSGRVDQPQHF. The DNA of the CDR3 is TGTGCCCATTCAGGGCGTGTTGATCAGCCCCAGCATTTT.

The V gene is TRBV4-1, the J gene TRBJ2-1, with D uncertain. The CDR3 runs to 13 residues. The germline V gene encodes CDR1 MGHRA and CDR2 YSYEKL. V was clipped by 5 bases and J by 2 bases, with 7 bases between them. Written as DNA, the CDR3 is TGCGCCAGCAGCTCGGCAGCCTACAATGAGCAGTTCTTC. Translating gives CASSSAAYNEQFF.

The V call is TRBV6-5, the J call TRBJ1-2; 7 positions agree with TRBD1. CDR1 is MNHEY, CDR2 SVGAGI, per germline. The CDR3 is 16 residues long. Trimming took 0 bases from V and 6 from J; bases not matched to a gene: 10. CDR3 region: CASSYSIATGTDGYTF. The CDR3 DNA sequence: TGTGCCAGCAGTTACTCGATTGCAACCGGGACAGATGGCTACACCTTC.

V is TRBV4-1 and J is TRBJ2-1; D is uncertain. Trimming pared 1 base from V and 0 bases from J, leaving 13 bases between. Germline CDR1 reads MGHRA; CDR2 reads YSYEKL. This CDR3 contains 17 residues. In DNA form, the CDR3 reads TGCGCCAGCAGCCAAGTTTCGATCCGGAGCTCCTACAATGAGCAGTTCTTC. Its translation is CASSQVSIRSSYNEQFF.

The chain recombines TRBV19 with TRBJ1-1; D remains ambiguous. Trimming cost V 4 bases and J 3 bases, with 12 bases left between them. The CDR3 runs to 14 residues. Per germline, CDR1 LNHDA and CDR2 SQIVND (reference sequence). The CDR3 nucleotides read TGTGCCAGTAGTAGTTATCGAGAAGACACTGAAGCTTTCTTT. Protein sequence: CASSSYREDTEAFF.

The chain links TRBV15 to TRBJ2-7; the D gene is possibly TRBD1 (6 bases). Trimming shortened V by 5 bases and J by 5 bases, and 7 bases separated the two germline ends. Germline V CDR1 and CDR2: LNHNV, YYDKDF (reference sequence). The CDR3 loop spans 11 amino acids. CDR3 sequence: CATSGGHEQYF. CDR3 DNA sequence: TGTGCCACCAGCGGGGGCCACGAGCAGTACTTC.

This clone appeared a single time. V usage is TRBV6-6 and J usage is TRBJ2-7; 12 bases map to TRBD1. The CDR3 has 14 amino acids. Germline V gene sequence: CDR1 MNHNY, CDR2 SVGAGI (reference sequence). The trim removed 7 bases at V and 7 bases at J, leaving 8 bases unmatched. CDR3 region: CASIPGQGAREQYF. CDR3 in DNA: TGTGCCAGCATTCCGGGACAGGGGGCGCGAGAGCAGTACTTC.

The rearrangement links TRBV7-6 to TRBJ1-4; a weak D match, TRBD1 (6 bases). This CDR3 has 15 amino acids. Germline values: CDR1 SGHVS, CDR2 FNYEAQ. V gave up 5 bases and J gave up 5 bases, with 15 bases separating them. The CDR3 DNA reads as TGTGCCAGCAGCCTCCCGGACAGCCCAAATGAAAAACTGTTTTTT. Residues: CASSLPDSPNEKLFF.

The CDR3 nucleotides read TGTGCCATCGCAGATAGCGGGAGGGCCTACGAGCAGTACTTC. Translated: CAIADSGRAYEQYF. The genes are TRBV10-3 and TRBJ2-7; 11 bases agree with TRBD2. The ends lost 8 bases at V and 2 bases at J; junction bases unmatched: 5. Germline loops: CDR1 ENHRY, CDR2 SYGVKD. The CDR3 contains 14 residues.

The chain employs TRBV7-6 and TRBJ2-1, with D maybe TRBD2 (6 bases). The CDR3 is 13 amino acids. Per germline, CDR1 SGHVS and CDR2 FNYEAQ. V shed 6 bases and J shed 6 bases, with 12 bases lying between them. The CDR3 DNA follows: TGTGCCAGCAGTTGGACTACCGGCAATGAGCAGTTCTTC. It encodes CASSWTTGNEQFF.

This chain connects TRBV7-9 to TRBJ1-1, with D perhaps TRBD1 (6 bases). Trimming took 7 bases from V and 5 from J, leaving 11 bases between them. Germline V lookup: CDR1 SEHNR, CDR2 FQNEAQ (reference sequence). The CDR3 has 12 amino acids. Written as DNA, the CDR3 is TGTGCCAGCACAGGGGAATGGACTGAAGCTTTCTTT. Amino acids: CASTGEWTEAFF.

V gene TRBV4-3 combines with J gene TRBJ1-2, with 12 bases matching TRBD1. The junction had 8 bases not matched to a gene; V was cut back by 6 bases and J by 3 bases. This CDR3 is 16 amino acids long. Per the germline V gene, CDR1 is LGHNA and CDR2 is YSLEER. This CDR3 is CASRGRDRGLHYGYTF. For the CDR3, the DNA is TGCGCCAGCAGGGGGCGGGACAGGGGGCTTCACTATGGCTACACCTTC.

V usage is TRBV2 and J usage is TRBJ1-5; D is unclear. The CDR3 has 14 amino acids. Germline V gene lookup returns CDR1 SNHLY and CDR2 FYNNEI. V was trimmed by 2 bases and J by 6 bases, leaving 11 bases between them. The CDR3 protein is CASSEYGFGQPQHF. The CDR3 nucleotides are TGTGCCAGCAGTGAATACGGTTTTGGTCAGCCCCAGCATTTT.

The rearrangement links TRBV28 to TRBJ2-7, with D unclear. CDR1 and CDR2 from the germline V gene are MDHEN and SYDVKM. The CDR3 sequence is 14 residues long. V shed 6 bases and J shed 2 bases, with 14 bases lying between them. In nucleotides, the CDR3 is TGTGCCAGCAGGCAGAAAAACGACCCCTACGAGCAGTACTTC. This codes for CASRQKNDPYEQYF.

This rearrangement joins TRBV11-2 to TRBJ2-2; D not certain. This CDR3 contains 14 residues. Germline assignment: CDR1 SGHAT and CDR2 FQNNGV. Trimming shortened V by 5 bases and J by 4 bases, and 11 bases separated the two germline ends. The CDR3: CASSLTAGTGELFF. The CDR3 nucleotides are TGTGCCAGCAGCCTTACGGCAGGCACCGGGGAGCTGTTTTTT.